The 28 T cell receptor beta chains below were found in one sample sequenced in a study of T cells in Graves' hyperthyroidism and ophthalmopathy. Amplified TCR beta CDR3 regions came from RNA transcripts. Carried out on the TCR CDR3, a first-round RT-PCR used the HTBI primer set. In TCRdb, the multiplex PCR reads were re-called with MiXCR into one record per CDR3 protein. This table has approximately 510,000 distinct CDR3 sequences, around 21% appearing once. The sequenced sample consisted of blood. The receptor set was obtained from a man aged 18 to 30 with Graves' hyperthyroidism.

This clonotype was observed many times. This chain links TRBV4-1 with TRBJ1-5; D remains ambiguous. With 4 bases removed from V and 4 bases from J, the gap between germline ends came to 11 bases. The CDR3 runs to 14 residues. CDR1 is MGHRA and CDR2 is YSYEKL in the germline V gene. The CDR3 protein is CASSREGGNQPQHF. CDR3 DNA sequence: TGCGCCAGCAGCCGCGAGGGCGGGAATCAGCCCCAGCATTTT.

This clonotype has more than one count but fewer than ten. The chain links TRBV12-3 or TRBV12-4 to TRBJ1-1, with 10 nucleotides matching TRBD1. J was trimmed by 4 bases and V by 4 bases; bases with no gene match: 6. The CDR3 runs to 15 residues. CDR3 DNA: TGTGCCAGCAGTTCAGGGGGACAGGGGATCACTGAAGCTTTCTTT. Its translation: CASSSGGQGITEAFF.

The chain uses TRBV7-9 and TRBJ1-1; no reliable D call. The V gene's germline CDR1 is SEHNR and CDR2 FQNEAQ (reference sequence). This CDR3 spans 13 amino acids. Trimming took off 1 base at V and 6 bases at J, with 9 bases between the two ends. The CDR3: CASSLGRVAEAFF. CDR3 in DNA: TGTGCCAGCAGCTTAGGAAGGGTTGCTGAAGCTTTCTTT. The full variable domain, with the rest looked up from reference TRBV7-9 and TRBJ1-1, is DTGVSQNPRHKITKRGQNVTFRCDPISEHNRLYWYRQTLGQGPEFLTYFQNEAQLEKSRLLSDRFSAERPKGSFSTLEIQRTEQGDSAMYLCASSLGRVAEAFFGQGTRLTVV.

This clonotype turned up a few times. CDR3 bases: TGTGCCACCCACACGGGGGGAAACACTGAAGCTTTCTTT. This codes for CATHTGGNTEAFF. The gene calls are TRBV19 and TRBJ1-1; D possibly corresponds to TRBD1 (5 bases). This CDR3 comprises 13 residues. V dropped 10 bases and J dropped 2 bases, with 14 bases sitting between them. Germline CDR1 is LNHDA and CDR2 is SQIVND (reference sequence). The whole variable domain, remainder taken from reference TRBV19 and TRBJ1-1, is DGGITQSPKYLFRKEGQNVTLSCEQNLNHDAMYWYRQDPGQGLRLIYYSQIVNDFQKGDIAEGYSVSREKKESFPLTVTSAQKNPTAFYLCATHTGGNTEAFFGQGTRLTVV.

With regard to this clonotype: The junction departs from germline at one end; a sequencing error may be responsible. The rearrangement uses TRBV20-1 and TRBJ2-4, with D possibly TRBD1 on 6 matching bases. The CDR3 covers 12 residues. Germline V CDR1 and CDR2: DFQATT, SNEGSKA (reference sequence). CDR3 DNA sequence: TGCAGTGCTGCCCCATTAAGGGACATTAAGTACTTC. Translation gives CSAAPLRDIKYF.

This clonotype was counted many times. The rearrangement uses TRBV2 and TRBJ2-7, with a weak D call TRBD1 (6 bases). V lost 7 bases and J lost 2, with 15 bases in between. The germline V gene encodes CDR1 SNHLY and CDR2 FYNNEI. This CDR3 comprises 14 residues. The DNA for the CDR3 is TGTGCCAGCAAGTTTGGGCCAGGGGCCTACGAGCAGTACTTC. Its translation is CASKFGPGAYEQYF.

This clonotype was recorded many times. The CDR3 loop is CASTQVRGHTEAFF. For the CDR3, the DNA is TGCGCCAGCACCCAAGTCCGGGGTCACACTGAAGCTTTCTTT. This chain joins TRBV5-1 and TRBJ1-1; no clear D. Trimming took 6 bases from V and 3 from J, leaving 15 bases between them. This CDR3 has 14 residues. Looked up from germline, CDR1 is SGHRS and CDR2 is YFSETQ.

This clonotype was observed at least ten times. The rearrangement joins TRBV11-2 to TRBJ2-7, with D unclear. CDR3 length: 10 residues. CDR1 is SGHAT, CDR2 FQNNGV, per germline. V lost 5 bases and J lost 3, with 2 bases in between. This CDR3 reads CASSNYEQYF. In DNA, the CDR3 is TGTGCCAGCAGCAACTACGAGCAGTACTTC.

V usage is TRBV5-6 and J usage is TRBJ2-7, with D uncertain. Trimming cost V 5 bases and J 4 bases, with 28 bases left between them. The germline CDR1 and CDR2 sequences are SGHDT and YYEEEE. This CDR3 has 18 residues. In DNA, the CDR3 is TGTGCCAGCAGTTTCAATAGACGCAACAAACATTCCGGGTACGAGCAGTACTTC. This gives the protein CASSFNRRNKHSGYEQYF.

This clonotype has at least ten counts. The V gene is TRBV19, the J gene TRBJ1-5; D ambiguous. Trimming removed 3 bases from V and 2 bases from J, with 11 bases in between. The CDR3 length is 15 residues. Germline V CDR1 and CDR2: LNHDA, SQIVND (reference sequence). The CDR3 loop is CASSMGSHGNQPQHF. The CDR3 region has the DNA TGTGCCAGTAGTATGGGCAGTCATGGCAATCAGCCCCAGCATTTT.

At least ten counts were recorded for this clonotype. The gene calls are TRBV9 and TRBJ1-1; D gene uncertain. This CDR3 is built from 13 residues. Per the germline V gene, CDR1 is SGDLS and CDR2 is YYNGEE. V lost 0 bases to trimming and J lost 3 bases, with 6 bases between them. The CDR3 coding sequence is TGTGCCAGCAGCGTAGACGGGGACACTGAAGCTTTCTTT. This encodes CASSVDGDTEAFF.

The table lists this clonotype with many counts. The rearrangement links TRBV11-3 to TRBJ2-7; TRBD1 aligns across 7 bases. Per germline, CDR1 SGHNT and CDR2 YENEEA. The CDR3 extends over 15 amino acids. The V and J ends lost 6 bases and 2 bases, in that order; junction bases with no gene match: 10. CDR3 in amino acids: CASSRGQPHTYEQYF. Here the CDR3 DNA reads TGTGCCAGCAGTAGGGGACAGCCCCATACCTACGAGCAGTACTTC.

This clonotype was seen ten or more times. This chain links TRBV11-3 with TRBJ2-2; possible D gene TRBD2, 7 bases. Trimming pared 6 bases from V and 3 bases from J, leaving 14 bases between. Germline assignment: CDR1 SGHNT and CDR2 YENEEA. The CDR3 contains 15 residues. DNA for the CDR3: TGTGCCAGCAGACTCGGAGGGGGGGACACCGGGGAGCTGTTTTTT. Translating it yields CASRLGGGDTGELFF.

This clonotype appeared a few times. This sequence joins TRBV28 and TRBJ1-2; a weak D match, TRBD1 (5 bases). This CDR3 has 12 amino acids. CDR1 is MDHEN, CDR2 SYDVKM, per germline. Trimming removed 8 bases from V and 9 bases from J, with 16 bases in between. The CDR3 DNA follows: TGTGCCAGCGCTAGTTCGGGACGCAGCTACACCTTC. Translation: CASASSGRSYTF.

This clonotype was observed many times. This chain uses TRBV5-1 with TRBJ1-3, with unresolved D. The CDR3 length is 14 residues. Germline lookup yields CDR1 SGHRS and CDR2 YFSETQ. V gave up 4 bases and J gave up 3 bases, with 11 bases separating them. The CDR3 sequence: CASSKGIGGNTIYF. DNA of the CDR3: TGCGCCAGCAGCAAAGGAATAGGTGGAAACACCATATATTTT. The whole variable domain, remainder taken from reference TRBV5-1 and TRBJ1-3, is KAGVTQTPRYLIKTRGQQVTLSCSPISGHRSVSWYQQTPGQGLQFLFEYFSETQRNKGNFPGRFSGRQFSNSRSEMNVSTLELGDSALYLCASSKGIGGNTIYFGEGSWLTVV.

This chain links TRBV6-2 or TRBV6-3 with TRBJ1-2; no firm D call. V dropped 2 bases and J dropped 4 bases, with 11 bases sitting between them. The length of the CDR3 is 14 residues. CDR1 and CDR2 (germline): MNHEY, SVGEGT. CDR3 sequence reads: CASSYVSGAYGYTF. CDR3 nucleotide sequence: TGTGCCAGCAGTTACGTGTCAGGAGCCTATGGCTACACCTTC.

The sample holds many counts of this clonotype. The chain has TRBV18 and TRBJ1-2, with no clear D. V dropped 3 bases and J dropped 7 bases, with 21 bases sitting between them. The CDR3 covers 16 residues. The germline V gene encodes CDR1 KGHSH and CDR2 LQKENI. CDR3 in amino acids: CASSPFNRAVDSGYTF. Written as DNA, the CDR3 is TGTGCCAGCTCACCCTTTAACCGGGCCGTGGACTCTGGCTACACCTTC. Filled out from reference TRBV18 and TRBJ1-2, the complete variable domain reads NAGVMQNPRHLVRRRGQEARLRCSPMKGHSHVYWYRQLPEEGLKFMVYLQKENIIDESGMPKERFSAEFPKEGPSILRIQQVVRGDSAAYFCASSPFNRAVDSGYTFGSGTRLTVV.

Here the CDR3 DNA reads TGTGCCAGCAGCTATAATTGGGGAATCCGCGAGCAGTACTTC. Translating it yields CASSYNWGIREQYF. This chain uses TRBV7-2 with TRBJ2-7; D unresolved. Germline CDR1 SGHTA, CDR2 FQGNSA. The CDR3 extends over 14 amino acids. V lost 4 bases and J lost 6, with 16 bases in between.

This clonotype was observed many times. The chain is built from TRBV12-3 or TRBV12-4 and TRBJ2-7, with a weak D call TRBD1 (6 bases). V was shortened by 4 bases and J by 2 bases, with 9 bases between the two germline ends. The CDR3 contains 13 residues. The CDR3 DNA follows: TGTGCCAGCAGTTACACAGGGACCTACGAGCAGTACTTC. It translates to CASSYTGTYEQYF.

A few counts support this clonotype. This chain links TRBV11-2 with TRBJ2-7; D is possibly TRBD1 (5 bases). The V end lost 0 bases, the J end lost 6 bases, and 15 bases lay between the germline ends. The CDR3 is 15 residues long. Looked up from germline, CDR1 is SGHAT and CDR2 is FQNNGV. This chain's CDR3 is CASSLDQAQGGEQYF. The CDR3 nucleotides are TGTGCCAGCAGCTTAGATCAAGCCCAGGGCGGCGAGCAGTACTTC.

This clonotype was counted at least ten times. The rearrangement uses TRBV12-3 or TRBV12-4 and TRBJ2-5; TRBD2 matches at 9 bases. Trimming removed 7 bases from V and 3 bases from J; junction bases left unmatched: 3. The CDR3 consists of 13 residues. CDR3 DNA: TGTGCCAGCAAGGCTAGCGGGGAAGAGACCCAGTACTTC. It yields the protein CASKASGEETQYF.

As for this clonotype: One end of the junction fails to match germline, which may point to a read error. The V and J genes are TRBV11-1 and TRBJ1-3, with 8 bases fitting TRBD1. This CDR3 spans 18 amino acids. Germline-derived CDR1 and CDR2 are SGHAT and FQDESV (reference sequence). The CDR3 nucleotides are TGTGCCAGCAGCTTAAATAGGGACAGGCCGGTCTCTGGAAACACCTTATATTTT. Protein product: CASSLNRDRPVSGNTLYF.

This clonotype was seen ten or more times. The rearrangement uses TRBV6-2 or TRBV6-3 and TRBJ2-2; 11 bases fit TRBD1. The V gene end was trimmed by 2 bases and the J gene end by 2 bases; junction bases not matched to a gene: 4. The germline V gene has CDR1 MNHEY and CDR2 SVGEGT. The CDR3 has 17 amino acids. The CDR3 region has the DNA TGTGCCAGCAGTTACCGGACAGGGGGCCCAAACACCGGGGAGCTGTTTTTT. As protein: CASSYRTGGPNTGELFF.

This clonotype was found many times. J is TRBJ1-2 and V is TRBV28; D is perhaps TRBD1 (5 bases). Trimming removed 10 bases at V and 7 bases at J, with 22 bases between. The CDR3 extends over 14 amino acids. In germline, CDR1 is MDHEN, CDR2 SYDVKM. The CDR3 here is CAINEPGRSVGYTF. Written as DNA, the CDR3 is TGTGCCATCAACGAACCGGGACGCTCTGTTGGCTACACCTTC.

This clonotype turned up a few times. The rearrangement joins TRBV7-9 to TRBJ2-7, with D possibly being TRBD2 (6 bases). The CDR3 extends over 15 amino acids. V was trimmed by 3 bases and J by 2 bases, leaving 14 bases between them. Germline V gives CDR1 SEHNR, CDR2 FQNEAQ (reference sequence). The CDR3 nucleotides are TGTGCCAGCAGCTTTAGCGGAGAAGGCCCCTACGAGCAGTACTTC. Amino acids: CASSFSGEGPYEQYF. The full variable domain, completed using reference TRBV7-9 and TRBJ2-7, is DTGVSQNPRHKITKRGQNVTFRCDPISEHNRLYWYRQTLGQGPEFLTYFQNEAQLEKSRLLSDRFSAERPKGSFSTLEIQRTEQGDSAMYLCASSFSGEGPYEQYFGPGTRLTVT.

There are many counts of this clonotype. The CDR3 is CASSLFQNTEAFF. The DNA of the CDR3 is TGTGCCAGCAGTTTATTCCAAAACACTGAAGCTTTCTTT. This chain joins TRBV28 and TRBJ1-1; D gene unclear. CDR3 length equals 13 residues. In germline, CDR1 is MDHEN, CDR2 SYDVKM. V gave up 1 base and J gave up 2 bases, with 5 bases separating them. Full variable domain (missing parts from reference TRBV28 and TRBJ1-1): DVKVTQSSRYLVKRTGEKVFLECVQDMDHENMFWYRQDPGLGLRLIYFSYDVKMKEKGDIPEGYSVSREKKERFSLILESASTNQTSMYLCASSLFQNTEAFFGQGTRLTVV.

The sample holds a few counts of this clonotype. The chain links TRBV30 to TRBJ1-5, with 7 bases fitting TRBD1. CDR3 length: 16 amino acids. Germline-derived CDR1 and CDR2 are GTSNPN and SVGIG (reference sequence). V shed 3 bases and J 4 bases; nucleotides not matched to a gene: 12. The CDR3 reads CAWSRQGPGFNQPQHF. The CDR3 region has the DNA TGTGCCTGGAGCCGACAGGGTCCTGGGTTTAATCAGCCCCAGCATTTT.

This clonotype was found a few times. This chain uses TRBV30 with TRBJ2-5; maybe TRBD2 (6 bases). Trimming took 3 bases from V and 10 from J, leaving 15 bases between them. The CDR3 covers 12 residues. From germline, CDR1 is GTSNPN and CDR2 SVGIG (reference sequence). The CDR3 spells CAWSITRRDQYF. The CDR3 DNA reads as TGTGCCTGGAGCATAACCCGGAGGGACCAGTACTTC.